This T cell receptor (beta chain) was obtained from a study of T cell repertoires in ileal Crohn's disease (dated 2019 in TCRdb). Regarding the complete study: The median duration of disease was approximately 7.9 years, and at the time of surgery around 36% of patients were active smokers. Every patient underwent surgery because of a complication, which was stricturing disease in around 61% and penetrating disease in about 39%. Postoperative therapy was given to about half of the patients, with thiopurines administered to 11 patients and anti-TNF agents administered to about 20 patients. A total of roughly 170 mucosal samples from some 60 patients were sequenced, with samples obtained at several locations on the surgical specimen and at postoperative endoscopy. Endoscopic postoperative recurrence was defined by a Rutgeerts score above i0. The study was conducted in parallel with a multicentre cohort built to find predictors of early endoscopic recurrence after ileocolonic resection. TCR repertoire analysis was done in a few dozen Crohn's disease patients from a prospective multicentre cohort. General conclusions and limits of the study: Only a subgroup of patients, of unstated size, had mucosal CD4 and CD8 T cells sorted and sequenced. Higher high-frequency clone percentages at surgery were associated with endoscopic recurrence; all patients with clonality above 26.8% (18/57) had recurrence. Compared with non-smokers, patients who were active smokers at surgery showed a significantly higher proportion of clonal expansions (approximately 26% vs 17%, p=0.02). Compared with CD4 T cells, sorted CD8 T cells contained more high-frequency clones, which suggests that the mucosal expansions were mostly CD8.

Trimming takes 0 bases off V and 4 bases off J; junction bases not matched to a gene: 10. The CDR3 covers 18 residues, taking in both the cysteine and the phenylalanine. The read is trimmed to its CDR3 DNA, 54 bases read in frame from base 1. As to this clone: Its antigen remains unidentified. Per-nucleotide qualities are absent, and no much larger clonotype sits a single base away.

To be eligible, patients had to be adults with ileal or ileocolonic Crohn's disease and an indication for ileocolonic resection. Before DNA extraction, whole ileal mucosal biopsies were kept frozen at -80 degrees C. A TRizol-based method was used to extract genomic DNA from the frozen whole biopsies, and the DNA was quantified with a NanoDrop 2000 spectrophotometer. Around 500 nanograms of biopsy DNA per sample were submitted for commercial TCRB immunosequencing. Adaptive Biotechnology amplified CDR3 regions from genomic DNA with a two-step multiplex PCR that controlled for amplification bias. Primers for every V and J gene segment were used in the first PCR, and barcodes and Illumina adapters were added in the second PCR. CDR3 libraries were sequenced using an Illumina instrument. The authors processed their data as follows. The analysis used both the pipelines supplied by the vendor and custom analysis of the raw data in R/Bioconductor with R version 3.3.0. Clonality, ranging from 0 to 1, was calculated as the inverse of the normalised Shannon entropy of all productive clones. High-frequency clones were defined as the share of the repertoire occupied by the top 100 clones, with only clones passing a 95% confidence test being retained. The Simpson index measured repertoire diversity, and the Morisita-Horn index measured overlap between samples. TCRdb re-hosts the immuneACCESS table, in-frame sequences only. Its copies lack some clones; in the studies checked, an unresolved V gene accounts for under half of them, and the cause for the rest is not known. The V and J calls and clone size are taken from that table; D and trimming were inferred from the DNA. This sample comprises about 7,000 clones, about three quarters of them detected only once. 15% to 20% of the sample is in the top ten clones.

The sequence joins TRBV23-1 to TRBJ2-2; TRBD1 lines up with 8 middle nucleotides. TRBV23-1 is marked as an open reading frame, function uncertain. Sequencing was performed on ileal tissue. The sequence was collected from an adult with Crohn's disease. In nucleotides, the sequence is TGCGCCAGCAGTCAATCAGAGACAGGGGCGGTTGCCACCGGGGAGCTGTTTTTT. Its product reads: CASSQSETGAVATGELFF.